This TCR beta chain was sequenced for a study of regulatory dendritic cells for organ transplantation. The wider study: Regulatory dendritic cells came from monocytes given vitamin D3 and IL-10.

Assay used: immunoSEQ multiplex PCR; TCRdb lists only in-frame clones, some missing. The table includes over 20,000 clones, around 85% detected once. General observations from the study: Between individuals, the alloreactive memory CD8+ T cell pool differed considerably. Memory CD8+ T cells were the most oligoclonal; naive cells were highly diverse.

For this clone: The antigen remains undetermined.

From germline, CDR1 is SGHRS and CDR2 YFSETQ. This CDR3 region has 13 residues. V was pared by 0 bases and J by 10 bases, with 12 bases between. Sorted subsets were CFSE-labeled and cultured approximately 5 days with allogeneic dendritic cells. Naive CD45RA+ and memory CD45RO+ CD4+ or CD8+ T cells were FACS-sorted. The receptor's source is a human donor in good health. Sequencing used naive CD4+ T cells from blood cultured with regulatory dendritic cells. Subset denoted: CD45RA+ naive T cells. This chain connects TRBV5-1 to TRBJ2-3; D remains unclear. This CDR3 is CASSLAPRDPQYF. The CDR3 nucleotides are TGCGCCAGCAGCTTGGCTCCCCGCGATCCGCAGTATTTT.